Listed here is a single TCR beta chain. Its target is not known. On the immunoSEQ platform, TCR beta CDR3s were sequenced at survey depth. Using immunoSEQ multiplex PCR, the repertoire was profiled, and TCRdb retains in-frame clones only, with some absent. The table records a few thousand clones, around 64% of them present only once. The data stem from a study of CD8 T cell repertoires and HIV-1 epitope variants. Study overall: Each of Twenty-five Gag and Nef epitope peptides stimulated a separate culture.

Per germline, CDR1 SGHVS and CDR2 FNYEAQ. The CDR3 length is 13 residues. The J segment lost 10 bases and the V segment lost 5 bases, leaving 10 bases of the junction unmatched. The sequencing input was cultured CD8+ T cells derived from PBMCs. This TCR derives from a male donor with HIV. This sequence joins TRBV7-6 and TRBJ2-7, with 8 bases aligning to TRBD1. This CDR3 is CASSQFDRGEQYF. For the CDR3, the DNA is TGTGCCAGCAGCCAATTTGACAGGGGCGAACAGTACTTC.